This TCR beta chain emerged from a study of early T cells in non-severe SARS-CoV-2 infection. Across the whole study: Bulk RNA isolated from unsorted whole blood underwent sequencing; chains were not paired.

Attachment of unique molecular identifiers was made to individual cDNA molecules. TCRdb re-analysed the 5' RACE reads in MiXCR, keeping a single row per CDR3 protein. In the table there are tens of thousands of distinct CDR3 sequences, 5.5% to 6% of which are singletons. Study outcomes and limitations: Matching results from VDJdb favored anti-spike CD8 responses, leaving private and CD4 specificities undetected.

Many counts were recorded for this clonotype. What it binds is unknown. The source is an adult who was a healthcare worker with PCR-confirmed SARS-CoV-2 infection or an uninfected control (not recorded which). The specimen sequenced was whole blood.

CDR3 sequence (DNA): TGTGCCAGCAGTCTTCCTAGGGATACGCAGTATTTT. This encodes CASSLPRDTQYF. The V gene is TRBV28, the J gene TRBJ2-3; D is uncertain. Germline lookup yields CDR1 MDHEN and CDR2 SYDVKM. Between the trimmed V and J ends, which lost 5 bases and 6 bases, there was a span of 9 bases. The CDR3 length is 12 residues.